The 31 T cell receptor beta chains in this list originate from one sample, sequenced in a study of identical twins. One entry per CDR3 protein, called by TCRdb with MiXCR from the 5' RACE reads. The table has hundreds of thousands of distinct CDR3 sequences, around 8.6% seen once. The same sample was also used in a study of yellow fever vaccine responses in identical twins.

Sample: PBMCs. Every receptor here comes from a woman younger than 30 in good health.

This clonotype was observed many times. This chain joins TRBV5-1 and TRBJ1-6, with TRBD1 identical over 7 bases. The CDR3 loop spans 13 amino acids. The germline V gene encodes CDR1 SGHRS and CDR2 YFSETQ. V lost 4 bases and J lost 9; bases outside the gene matches: 4. For the CDR3, the DNA is TGCGCCAGCAGCCCGGACAGGATTTCACCCCTCCACTTT. Translation gives CASSPDRISPLHF.

The V and J genes are TRBV11-2 and TRBJ2-1; TRBD1 matches at 7 bases. This CDR3 region has 16 residues. V gave up 4 bases and J gave up 7 bases; unmatched junction bases: 13. Germline V gives CDR1 SGHAT, CDR2 FQNNGV. The CDR3 reads CASSSRQGMIGNEQFF. In nucleotides, the CDR3 is TGTGCCAGCAGCTCAAGACAGGGAATGATTGGGAATGAGCAGTTCTTC.

This clonotype appeared a few times. V usage is TRBV5-1 and J usage is TRBJ2-1; TRBD1 is a possible D gene (6 bases). Germline V gene data show CDR1 as SGHRS and CDR2 as YFSETQ. The CDR3 contains 13 residues. V gave up 1 base and J gave up 7 bases, with 9 bases separating them. The CDR3 is CASSLYTGNEQFF. CDR3 coding DNA: TGCGCCAGCAGCTTGTATACAGGGAATGAGCAGTTCTTC.

The rearrangement uses TRBV18 and TRBJ2-5, with D uncertain. The CDR3 consists of 15 residues. CDR1 and CDR2 from the germline V gene are KGHSH and LQKENI. Trimming shortened V by 3 bases and J by 1 base, and 12 bases separated the two germline ends. The CDR3 DNA sequence: TGTGCCAGCTCACCGGTCTCCTCTATCCAAGAGACCCAGTACTTC. Residues: CASSPVSSIQETQYF.

V and J are TRBV7-9 and TRBJ1-2; D possibly corresponds to TRBD1 (5 bases). Germline CDR1 reads SEHNR; CDR2 reads FQNEAQ (reference sequence). There are 17 residues in the CDR3. The V gene lost 4 bases and the J gene lost 0 bases, with 18 bases spanning the gap. The CDR3 here is CASSSPPGHLANYGYTF. CDR3 sequence (DNA): TGTGCCAGCAGCTCGCCCCCCGGACATCTAGCTAACTATGGCTACACCTTC.

This clonotype came up a few times. The rearrangement uses TRBV6-2 or TRBV6-3 and TRBJ2-7; TRBD2 matches at 10 bases. With 0 bases clipped from V and 2 bases from J, the junction kept 10 bases outside the gene matches. Germline V gene lookup returns CDR1 MNHEY and CDR2 SVGEGT. CDR3 size: 18 residues. In DNA, the CDR3 is TGTGCCAGCAGTTACTCGAGACTAGCGGGCGCTGATACCTACGAGCAGTACTTC. It is translated as CASSYSRLAGADTYEQYF.

This clonotype has only a few counts. The chain is built from TRBV10-1 and TRBJ2-7; D call uncertain. There are 14 residues in the CDR3. Germline V gene lookup returns CDR1 WNHNN and CDR2 SYGVQD (reference sequence). The germline V and J ends were trimmed by 6 bases and 3 bases, with 15 bases remaining between them. The CDR3 here is CASSHPDLLYEQYF. The CDR3 DNA reads TGCGCCAGCAGCCACCCCGACCTTCTCTACGAGCAGTACTTC.

This clonotype was seen more than once but under ten times. The gene calls are TRBV29-1 and TRBJ2-5; 8 bases map to TRBD1. The ends lost 7 bases at V and 0 bases at J; junction bases unmatched: 13. Germline V gene data show CDR1 as SQVTM and CDR2 as ANQGSEA. The CDR3 is 16 amino acids. This chain's CDR3 is CSGTDRGPWYQETQYF. Here the CDR3 DNA reads TGCAGCGGGACCGACAGGGGCCCGTGGTACCAAGAGACCCAGTACTTC. Full variable domain (outside the CDR3, taken from reference TRBV29-1 and TRBJ2-5): SAVISQKPSRDICQRGTSLTIQCQVDSQVTMMFWYRQQPGQSLTLIATANQGSEATYESGFVIDKFPISRPNLTFSTLTVSNMSPEDSSIYLCSGTDRGPWYQETQYFGPGTRLLVL.

At least ten counts were recorded for this clonotype. This chain links TRBV10-3 with TRBJ2-7, with TRBD2 identical over 9 bases. Germline-derived CDR1 and CDR2 are ENHRY and SYGVKD. The V and J ends lost 4 bases and 6 bases, in that order; junction bases with no gene match: 1. The CDR3 loop spans 12 amino acids. CDR3 sequence (DNA): TGTGCCATCAGTGGGACTAGCGCCGAGCAGTACTTC. It yields the protein CAISGTSAEQYF.

Many counts were recorded for this clonotype. The chain uses TRBV6-5 and TRBJ2-1, with unresolved D. Trimming took 2 bases from V and 2 from J, leaving 7 bases between them. The CDR3 is 14 amino acids. CDR1 and CDR2 (germline): MNHEY, SVGAGI. The CDR3 nucleotides read TGTGCCAGCAGTTACGGGCAGGCCTACAATGAGCAGTTCTTC. As protein: CASSYGQAYNEQFF.

At least ten counts were recorded for this clonotype. V usage is TRBV29-1 and J usage is TRBJ2-5; D perhaps matches TRBD2 (6 bases). Trimming removed 8 bases at V and 2 bases at J, with 21 bases between. The length of the CDR3 is 15 residues. Germline loops: CDR1 SQVTM, CDR2 ANQGSEA. The CDR3 DNA follows: TGCAGCCCCTTATGGACGGGAGAGAAACAAGAGACCCAGTACTTC. Translating it yields CSPLWTGEKQETQYF.

There are a few counts of this clonotype. A much larger clone lies one base from this, so it may be a read error. The chain combines TRBV29-1 with TRBJ1-1; D not resolved. This CDR3 has 11 amino acids. V dropped 3 bases and J dropped 1 base, with 3 bases sitting between them. Germline values: CDR1 SQVTM, CDR2 ANQGSEA. The CDR3 nucleotides are TGCAGCGTTGAGGCGAACACTGAAGCTTTCTTT. Residues: CSVEANTEAFF.

This clonotype occurred a few times. The chain employs TRBV12-3 or TRBV12-4 and TRBJ2-1, with 8 bases lining up with TRBD1. This CDR3 comprises 17 residues. Losses at the gene ends were 1 base for V and 0 bases for J; bases not matched to a gene: 5. The CDR3 reads CASSLGQGSASYNEQFF. The CDR3, as DNA: TGTGCCAGCAGTTTAGGACAGGGGAGCGCCTCCTACAATGAGCAGTTCTTC.

The chain combines TRBV19 with TRBJ2-1, with 9 nucleotides matching TRBD1. CDR3 length equals 15 residues. Germline lookup yields CDR1 LNHDA and CDR2 SQIVND (reference sequence). Trimming removed 7 bases from V and 9 bases from J; junction bases left unmatched: 13. CDR3 DNA sequence: TGTGCCAGTACACCGGGACAGGGCTCGTTAACTGAGCAGTTCTTC. It is translated as CASTPGQGSLTEQFF.

A few counts support this clonotype. This rearrangement joins TRBV27 to TRBJ2-2; unclear D gene. Germline V gene data show CDR1 as MNHEY and CDR2 as SMNVEV (reference sequence). V gave up 7 bases and J gave up 0 bases, with 6 bases separating them. This CDR3 contains 13 residues. The chain's CDR3 is CASTQPNTGELFF. The CDR3 bases are TGTGCCAGCACTCAACCGAACACCGGGGAGCTGTTTTTT.

This clonotype was found many times. This chain connects TRBV29-1 to TRBJ1-5, with D maybe TRBD1 (5 bases). The CDR3 has 12 residues. Germline loops: CDR1 SQVTM, CDR2 ANQGSEA. Trimming cost V 4 bases and J 4 bases, with 8 bases left between them. CDR3 DNA: TGCAGCGTTGCAGGGCTAAATCAGCCCCAGCATTTT. Its protein is CSVAGLNQPQHF.

The V call is TRBV29-1, the J call TRBJ2-3; D assignment may be TRBD1 or TRBD2 (6 bases each). In germline, CDR1 is SQVTM, CDR2 ANQGSEA. V was pared by 4 bases and J by 2 bases, with 13 bases between. The CDR3 runs 14 residues. The CDR3 nucleotides read TGCAGCGTTGGCCTCGGGGGCCTCACAGATACGCAGTATTTT. As protein: CSVGLGGLTDTQYF.

This clonotype was picked up a small number of times. The chain recombines TRBV18 with TRBJ2-3; D unclear. Trimming removed 1 base from V and 6 bases from J, with 8 bases in between. Germline lookup yields CDR1 KGHSH and CDR2 LQKENI. The CDR3 spans 13 residues. The CDR3 reads CASSPLAWDTQYF. CDR3 coding DNA: TGTGCCAGCTCACCACTCGCCTGGGATACGCAGTATTTT.

This clonotype was picked up a small number of times. The gene calls are TRBV18 and TRBJ2-4; 9 bases line up with TRBD2. Germline CDR1 and CDR2: KGHSH and LQKENI. Losses at the gene ends were 3 bases for V and 1 base for J; bases not matched to a gene: 10. This CDR3 region has 18 residues. CDR3: CASSPKLREGRAKNIQYF. CDR3 nucleotides: TGTGCCAGCTCACCGAAGCTGCGGGAGGGCCGTGCCAAAAACATTCAGTACTTC.

This clonotype was counted between two and nine times. The chain carries TRBV7-9 and TRBJ2-7; possibly TRBD1 for D (5 bases). Trimming removed 5 bases at V and 0 bases at J, with 14 bases between. There are 15 residues in the CDR3. CDR1 and CDR2 (germline): SEHNR, FQNEAQ (reference sequence). CDR3: CASSRTGLSSYEQYF. CDR3 sequence (DNA): TGTGCCAGCAGCCGTACAGGCCTGAGCTCCTACGAGCAGTACTTC.

This clonotype was seen repeatedly, ten times or more. The chain carries TRBV7-2 and TRBJ2-6; 7 bases map to TRBD1. Germline CDR1 and CDR2: SGHTA and FQGNSA. Losses at the gene ends were 4 bases for V and 4 bases for J; bases not matched to a gene: 4. This CDR3 is built from 15 residues. In DNA form, the CDR3 reads TGTGCCAGCAGCTCTACAGGGGCCGGGGCCAACGTCCTGACTTTC. Amino acids: CASSSTGAGANVLTF.

This clonotype was seen only a few times. This chain joins TRBV21-1 and TRBJ1-5; whether TRBD1, the table's D call, matches the DNA was not checked. TRBV21-1 is assigned pseudogene status. There are 14 residues in the CDR3. CDR3 nucleotide sequence: TGTGCCAGCATCCCTGACAGGGAGGATCAGCCCCAGCATTTT. As protein: CASIPDREDQPQHF.

Only a few counts were recorded for this clonotype. This chain joins TRBV5-1 and TRBJ1-2; D is unclear. The CDR3 totals 15 residues. The germline V gene encodes CDR1 SGHRS and CDR2 YFSETQ. V lost 0 bases and J 7 bases, leaving 16 bases between the germline ends. The CDR3 DNA follows: TGCGCCAGCAGCTTGGGAAAAACAGTCAGATCTGGCTACACCTTC. Translation gives CASSLGKTVRSGYTF.

The chain carries TRBV12-3 or TRBV12-4 and TRBJ2-2; 10 bases are a match to TRBD1. V was clipped by 10 bases and J by 6 bases; unmatched bases: 11. This CDR3 is built from 15 residues. CDR3 protein: CAIRSGTGEAGELFF. CDR3 DNA sequence: TGTGCCATCCGCTCCGGGACAGGGGAGGCCGGGGAGCTGTTTTTT.

The chain recombines TRBV11-2 with TRBJ2-2; weak D call: TRBD2 (5 bases). Trimming stripped 1 base from V and 6 bases from J, with 9 bases between. CDR1 is SGHAT, CDR2 FQNNGV, per germline. CDR3 length: 14 residues. Here the CDR3 reads CASSLVTGAGELFF. Here the CDR3 DNA reads TGTGCCAGCAGCTTAGTTACCGGGGCCGGGGAGCTGTTTTTT.

This clonotype was counted many times. The CDR3 protein is CASSLVSLTSGGAIKNIQYF. CDR3 nucleotides: TGTGCCAGCAGCTTAGTTAGTTTGACTAGCGGGGGGGCCATCAAAAACATTCAGTACTTC. The chain links TRBV11-2 to TRBJ2-4; TRBD2 matches at 14 bases. Losses at the gene ends were 1 base for V and 3 bases for J; bases not matched to a gene: 11. CDR3 length: 20 amino acids. Germline V gene lookup returns CDR1 SGHAT and CDR2 FQNNGV.

This chain uses TRBV21-1 with TRBJ2-1; the table names TRBD2, a call not compared with the DNA. TRBV21-1 is reported as a pseudogene. CDR3 length: 17 amino acids. The CDR3 nucleotides read TGTGCCAGCAGCAAAGTTCGCGGGAGGGCAACCTACAATGAGCAGTTCTTC. This gives the protein CASSKVRGRATYNEQFF.

The table lists this clonotype with a few counts. V and J are TRBV7-9 and TRBJ2-7; TRBD1 aligns across 8 bases. Germline CDR1 is SEHNR and CDR2 is FQNEAQ (reference sequence). V shed 2 bases and J 6 bases; nucleotides not matched to a gene: 6. The CDR3 is made up of 14 amino acids. The CDR3 loop reads CASSLQGAGGEQYF. CDR3 nucleotides: TGTGCCAGCAGCTTACAGGGGGCTGGGGGCGAGCAGTACTTC.

This clonotype has only a few counts. This sequence joins TRBV5-5 and TRBJ2-2; D not resolved. From germline, CDR1 is SGHKS and CDR2 YYEKEE (reference sequence). With 0 bases removed from V and 6 bases from J, the gap between germline ends came to 9 bases. CDR3 length: 14 residues. CDR3 amino acids: CASSLVYAPGELFF. The CDR3 region has the DNA TGTGCCAGCAGCTTGGTGTATGCGCCCGGGGAGCTGTTTTTT.

The rearrangement joins TRBV7-6 to TRBJ2-7; 10 bases agree with TRBD1. This CDR3 has 16 amino acids. The germline V gene encodes CDR1 SGHVS and CDR2 FNYEAQ. J lost 2 bases, V lost 1 base, and 5 bases had no gene match. CDR3 loop: CASSLDGTGVPYEQYF. The CDR3 DNA reads as TGTGCCAGCAGCTTAGATGGGACAGGGGTTCCCTACGAGCAGTACTTC.

This clonotype was observed a few times. V and J are TRBV29-1 and TRBJ2-2, with 10 bases that match TRBD1. In germline, CDR1 is SQVTM, CDR2 ANQGSEA. V shed 7 bases, J shed 5 bases, and the junction held 13 bases outside the gene matches. This CDR3 is built from 16 residues. The CDR3 nucleotides read TGCAGCGCTAAGACAGACAGGGGGCGAGGTACCGGGGAGCTGTTTTTT. Translation: CSAKTDRGRGTGELFF.